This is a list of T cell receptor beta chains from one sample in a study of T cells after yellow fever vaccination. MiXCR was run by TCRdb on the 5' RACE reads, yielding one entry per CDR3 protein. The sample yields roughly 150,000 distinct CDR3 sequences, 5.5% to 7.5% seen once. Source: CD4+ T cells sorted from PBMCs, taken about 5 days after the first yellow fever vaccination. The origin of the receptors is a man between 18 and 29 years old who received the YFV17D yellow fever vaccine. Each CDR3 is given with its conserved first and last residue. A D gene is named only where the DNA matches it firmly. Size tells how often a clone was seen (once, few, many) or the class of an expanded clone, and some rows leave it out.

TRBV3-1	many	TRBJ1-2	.	TGTGCCAGCAGCCAAGTGGCAGACGTTAACTATGGCTACACCTTC	CASSQVADVNYGYTF
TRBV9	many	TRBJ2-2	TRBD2	TGTGCCAGCAGCGTAGCTAGCGGGGGGTCCGGGGAGCTGTTTTTT	CASSVASGGSGELFF
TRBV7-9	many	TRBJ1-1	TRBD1	TGTGCCAGCAGCGATCAGGGGGCGACTGAAGCTTTCTTT	CASSDQGATEAFF
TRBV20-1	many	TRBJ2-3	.	TGCAGTGCTCCCTCCTCCGGGCGAACGCAGTATTTT	CSAPSSGRTQYF
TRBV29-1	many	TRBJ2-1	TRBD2	TGCAGCGTTGGGGCTAGCGGTTACAATGAGCAGTTCTTC	CSVGASGYNEQFF
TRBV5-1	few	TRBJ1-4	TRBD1	TGCGCCAGCAGCTTAGAAGGGGGCTTTGAAAAACTGTTTTTT	CASSLEGGFEKLFF
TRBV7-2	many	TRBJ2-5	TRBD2	TGTGCCAGCAGCTTAGGCCCAGCGGGGGGGCAAGAGACCCAGTACTTC	CASSLGPAGGQETQYF
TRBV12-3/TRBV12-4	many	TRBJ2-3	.	TGTGCCAGCAGTTTTGGGAGGGGACATCAAGATACGCAGTATTTT	CASSFGRGHQDTQYF
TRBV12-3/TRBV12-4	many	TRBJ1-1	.	TGTGCCAGCAGTTTCAGCGTGCTGAACACTGAAGCTTTCTTT	CASSFSVLNTEAFF
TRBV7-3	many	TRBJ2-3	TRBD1	TGTGCCAGCAGCTTATCCGGGACAGGGGTCACAGATACGCAGTATTTT	CASSLSGTGVTDTQYF
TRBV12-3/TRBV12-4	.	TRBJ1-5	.	TGTGCCAGCAGTTCAGGAGTTTATGGCAATCAGCCCCAGCATTTT	CASSSGVYGNQPQHF
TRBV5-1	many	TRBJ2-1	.	TGCGCCAGCAGCTTGGCCGCAGGGGGGGTATACAATGAGCAGTTCTTC	CASSLAAGGVYNEQFF
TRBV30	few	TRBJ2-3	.	TGTGCCACTCCAACTAGCACAGATACGCAGTATTTT	CATPTSTDTQYF
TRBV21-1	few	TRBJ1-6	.	TGTGCCAGCAGACCCCGGACAGGGAATTCACCCCTCCACTTT	CASRPRTGNSPLHF
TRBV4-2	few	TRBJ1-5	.	TGTGCCAGCAGCCAAGACGGCGGATCCTATCTGCAGCCCCAGCATTTT	CASSQDGGSYLQPQHF
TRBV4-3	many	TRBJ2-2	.	TGCGCCAGCAGCCAAGAAGCGCTGAACACCGGGGAGCTGTTTTTT	CASSQEALNTGELFF
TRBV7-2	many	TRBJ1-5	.	TGTGCCAGCAGCTCAACCAATCAGCCCCAGCATTTT	CASSSTNQPQHF
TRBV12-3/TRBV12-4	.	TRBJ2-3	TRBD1	TGTGCCAGCAGTTACCGGGGGACAGGGATGTTCGGGCATACGCAGTATTTT	CASSYRGTGMFGHTQYF
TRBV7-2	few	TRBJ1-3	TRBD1	TGTGCCAGCAGCTCCGACAGGGGCGGCGTGGGGGACACCATATATTTT	CASSSDRGGVGDTIYF
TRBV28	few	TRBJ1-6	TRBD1	TGTGCCAGCAGTTCGGGGACAGACTATAATTCACCCCTCCACTTT	CASSSGTDYNSPLHF
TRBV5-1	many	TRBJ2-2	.	TGCGCCAGCAGCTTGAGTGAACAGGGGAACACCGGGGAGCTGTTTTTT	CASSLSEQGNTGELFF
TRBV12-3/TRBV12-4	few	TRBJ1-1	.	TGTGCCAGCAGTTTAGCCCGGGCTGAAGCTTTCTTT	CASSLARAEAFF
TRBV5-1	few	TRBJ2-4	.	TGCGCCAGCAGCTTGGGAGGAAAGGGGATGGACATTCAGTACTTC	CASSLGGKGMDIQYF
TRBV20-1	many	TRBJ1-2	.	TGCAGGGTAGACCGACACACTAACTATGGCTACACCTTC	CRVDRHTNYGYTF
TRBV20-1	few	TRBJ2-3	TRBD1	TGCAGTGCTAGGGGATCAGGGGGAACTAGCACAGATACGCAGTATTTT	CSARGSGGTSTDTQYF
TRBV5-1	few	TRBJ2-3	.	TGCGCCAGCCGGCGACCAGATCAGTCAGATACGCAGTATTTT	CASRRPDQSDTQYF
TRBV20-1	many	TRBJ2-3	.	TGCAGTGCTAGAATCTCGGCAGATACGCAGTATTTT	CSARISADTQYF
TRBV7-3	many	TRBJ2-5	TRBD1	TGTGCCAGCAGCTTCACAGGGGGGTTGGGAGAGACCCAGTACTTC	CASSFTGGLGETQYF
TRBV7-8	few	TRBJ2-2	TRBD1	TGTGCCAGCAGCTTAGAGGGGGGGACAGGGTATGCCGGGGAGCTGTTTTTT	CASSLEGGTGYAGELFF
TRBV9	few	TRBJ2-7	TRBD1	TGTGCCAGCAGCGTGGGACAGGGAGGAACCTACGAGCAGTACTTC	CASSVGQGGTYEQYF
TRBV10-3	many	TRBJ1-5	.	TGTGCCATCAGTGACACCGTGGGACAGCCCCAGCATTTT	CAISDTVGQPQHF
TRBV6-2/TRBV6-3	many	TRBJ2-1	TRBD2	TGTGCCAGCAGAAAAACGGGGGGGCCGGGTGAGCAGTTCTTC	CASRKTGGPGEQFF
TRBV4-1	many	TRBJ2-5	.	TGCGCCAGCAGCCAAGATCCTGCGGGGACAGAGACCCAGTACTTC	CASSQDPAGTETQYF
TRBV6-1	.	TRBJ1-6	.	TGTGCCAGCAGAGAAGGGAGCTCCTATAATTCACCCCTCCACTTT	CASREGSSYNSPLHF
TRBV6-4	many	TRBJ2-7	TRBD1	TGTGCCAGCAGTGACTCGGGACAGGGGGAGCAGTACTTC	CASSDSGQGEQYF
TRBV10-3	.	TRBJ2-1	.	TGTGCCATCAGTGAGTCAGGAGGGGACTCCTACAATGAGCAGTTCTTC	CAISESGGDSYNEQFF
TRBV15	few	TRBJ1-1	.	TGTGCCACCAGCAGAGCCCGGGGTCAGGGCACTGAAGCTTTCTTT	CATSRARGQGTEAFF
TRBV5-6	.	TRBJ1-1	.	TGTGCCAGCAGCTTGTCAGGGAAAGGGGCTTTCTTT	CASSLSGKGAFF
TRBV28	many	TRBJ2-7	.	TGTGCCAGCAATTCGGTAGGGGACCCCCGGTGGATTTCCTACGAGCAGTACTTC	CASNSVGDPRWISYEQYF